The 27 T cell receptor beta chains below all came from one sample that was sequenced in a study of T-cell reconstitution after alpha-beta-depleted transplantation in children. As it was prepared, the TCRbeta library received unique molecular identifiers. A single record per CDR3 protein comes from TCRdb applying MiXCR to the PCR reads. The table includes 200,000 to 250,000 distinct CDR3 sequences, 24% detected once. The sequenced sample was PBMCs, mostly from graft donor cells, obtained 360 days after TCRalphabeta/CD19-depleted stem cell transplant. These receptors came from a female patient aged 2 to 10 who had a stem cell transplant for congenital amegakaryocytic thrombocytopenia, so the T cells may come from the graft donor.

This clonotype was found a few times. The chain joins TRBV5-6 to TRBJ1-2; 9 nucleotides align to TRBD1. Trimming cost V 4 bases and J 7 bases; bases outside gene matches: 11. The CDR3 consists of 15 residues. Germline loops: CDR1 SGHDT, CDR2 YYEEEE. The CDR3 DNA reads TGTGCCAGCAGCCACATCGACAGGGGGAAGCTTGGCTACACCTTC. It is translated as CASSHIDRGKLGYTF.

This clonotype occurred many times. V gene TRBV12-3 or TRBV12-4 combines with J gene TRBJ2-7; D is uncertain. This CDR3 has 13 amino acids. Trimming took off 7 bases at V and 2 bases at J, with 12 bases between the two ends. The CDR3 region is CASTWAHTYEQYF. CDR3 coding DNA: TGTGCCAGCACATGGGCGCATACCTACGAGCAGTACTTC.

This clonotype was counted many times. This chain links TRBV12-3 or TRBV12-4 with TRBJ2-1, with D tentatively TRBD1 or TRBD2 (5 bases each). Trimming took 5 bases from V and 0 from J, leaving 14 bases between them. The CDR3 is 16 residues long. In DNA form, the CDR3 reads TGTGCCAGCAGTCCCTCGGGGCGGCACTCCTACAATGAGCAGTTCTTC. Translating it yields CASSPSGRHSYNEQFF.

Written as DNA, the CDR3 is TGTGCCAGTAGTATGTTCTCCGGGCGCACAGATACGCAGTATTTT. Protein: CASSMFSGRTDTQYF. The chain is built from TRBV19 and TRBJ2-3, with D unclear. Germline loops: CDR1 LNHDA, CDR2 SQIVND (reference sequence). The V and J ends lost 3 bases and 1 base respectively, with 11 bases between them. CDR3 length: 15 residues. Variable domain in full (rest from reference TRBV19 and TRBJ2-3): DGGITQSPKYLFRKEGQNVTLSCEQNLNHDAMYWYRQDPGQGLRLIYYSQIVNDFQKGDIAEGYSVSREKKESFPLTVTSAQKNPTAFYLCASSMFSGRTDTQYFGPGTRLTVL.

This clonotype was found a few times. V and J are TRBV20-1 and TRBJ2-1; D is uncertain. Trimming took off 3 bases at V and 2 bases at J, with 11 bases between the two ends. CDR1 DFQATT and CDR2 SNEGSKA come from the germline V gene (reference sequence). This CDR3 region has 14 residues. The CDR3 loop is CSASMASAYNEQFF. The CDR3 nucleotides are TGCAGTGCTAGCATGGCGTCCGCCTACAATGAGCAGTTCTTC.

The chain recombines TRBV19 with TRBJ2-1; a possible D gene is TRBD2 (5 bases). Trimming took off 4 bases at V and 6 bases at J, with 19 bases between the two ends. CDR1 is LNHDA and CDR2 is SQIVND in the germline V gene (reference sequence). The CDR3 runs 16 residues. The CDR3, as DNA: TGTGCCAGTAGTAGCCGCGGGCAGGCTTTTATCAATGAGCAGTTCTTC. Amino acids: CASSSRGQAFINEQFF.

The chain employs TRBV30 and TRBJ1-2; 12 bases line up with TRBD1. J gave up 9 bases and V 3 bases, and 5 bases lay outside the gene matches. Germline V gene data show CDR1 as GTSNPN and CDR2 as SVGIG (reference sequence). The CDR3 covers 13 residues. CDR3 sequence reads: CAWSGDRGLSYTF. DNA of the CDR3: TGTGCCTGGAGCGGGGACAGGGGGCTTAGCTACACCTTC.

This chain joins TRBV10-3 and TRBJ2-7, with 8 bases that match TRBD1. Trimming took 10 bases from V and 3 from J; bases not matched to a gene: 11. Looked up from germline, CDR1 is ENHRY and CDR2 is SYGVKD. The CDR3 extends over 14 amino acids. The DNA for the CDR3 is TGTGCCACAATCCCCGGGACAGGTGTCTACGAGCAGTACTTC. Amino acids: CATIPGTGVYEQYF.

This clonotype was counted ten times or more. This chain uses TRBV10-3 with TRBJ2-7; 8 bases map to TRBD2. This CDR3 contains 14 residues. The V gene end was trimmed by 5 bases and the J gene end by 4 bases; junction bases not matched to a gene: 7. Looked up from germline, CDR1 is ENHRY and CDR2 is SYGVKD. Here the CDR3 reads CAISQRGMVYEQYF. The CDR3, as DNA: TGTGCCATCAGTCAGCGGGGGATGGTGTACGAGCAGTACTTC.

There are a few counts of this clonotype. V is TRBV7-9 and J is TRBJ2-2; 7 nucleotides line up with TRBD1. The V and J ends lost 6 bases and 4 bases, in that order; junction bases with no gene match: 8. This CDR3 comprises 15 residues. Germline loops: CDR1 SEHNR, CDR2 FQNEAQ (reference sequence). The CDR3 DNA reads as TGTGCCAGCAGTCCGACAGGGTCGGGCACCGGGGAGCTGTTTTTT. Protein sequence: CASSPTGSGTGELFF.

This clonotype was seen ten or more times. The genes are TRBV25-1 and TRBJ2-3, with 9 bases that match TRBD2. J lost 3 bases, V lost 5 bases, and 6 bases had no gene match. The CDR3 sequence is 15 residues long. Germline assignment: CDR1 MGHDK and CDR2 SYGVNS. The CDR3 region is CASSTGLATTDTQYF. CDR3 nucleotide sequence: TGTGCCAGCAGTACAGGACTAGCGACTACAGATACGCAGTATTTT.

The J gene is TRBJ2-2, the V gene TRBV7-7; 9 bases are shared with TRBD2. V dropped 8 bases and J dropped 2; count of bases not matched to a gene: 6. The CDR3 has 15 residues. From germline, CDR1 is SSHAT and CDR2 FNYEAQ (reference sequence). The CDR3 loop is CASGLAGINTGELFF. As DNA, the CDR3 is TGTGCCAGCGGCCTAGCGGGGATAAACACCGGGGAGCTGTTTTTT.

To note about this clonotype: A junction boundary mismatches the germline segment, possibly from a read error. The V call is TRBV4-2, the J call TRBJ2-2, with D possibly called TRBD1 or TRBD2 (7 bases each). The length of the CDR3 is 18 residues. Germline V gene lookup returns CDR1 LGHNA and CDR2 YNFKEQ. CDR3 residues: CASSREQGSGMNSGELFF. CDR3 coding DNA: TGTGCCAGCAGCCGAGAACAGGGGAGCGGGATGAACAGCGGGGAGCTGTTTTTT.

The gene calls are TRBV9 and TRBJ2-1, with 7 positions matching TRBD2. With 1 base clipped from V and 0 bases from J, the junction kept 4 bases outside the gene matches. The CDR3 loop spans 16 amino acids. Germline V lookup: CDR1 SGDLS, CDR2 YYNGEE. DNA of the CDR3: TGTGCCAGCAGCGTAATGGGGGGGGGCTCCTACAATGAGCAGTTCTTC. Translating it yields CASSVMGGGSYNEQFF.

About this clonotype itself: A junction end diverges from the germline sequence, so it may reflect a read error. The chain employs TRBV12-3 or TRBV12-4 and TRBJ1-1; weak D call: TRBD1 (5 bases). The CDR3 has 12 amino acids. The CDR3 nucleotides read TGTGCCTGCAGTTTTCGGCAGGGAGAAGCTTTCTTT. It translates to CACSFRQGEAFF.

This rearrangement joins TRBV12-3 or TRBV12-4 to TRBJ2-1; perhaps TRBD1 as D (6 bases). The CDR3 sequence is 13 residues long. V was pared by 6 bases and J by 3 bases, with 9 bases between. The CDR3 coding sequence is TGTGCCAGCAGGGAGGACAGCTACAATGAGCAGTTCTTC. Its protein product is CASREDSYNEQFF.

The chain carries TRBV24-1 and TRBJ2-5; D is tentatively TRBD1 or TRBD2 (5 bases each). V was trimmed by 4 bases and J by 4 bases, leaving 15 bases between them. Germline CDR1 KGHDR, CDR2 SFDVKD. This CDR3 has 15 amino acids. The CDR3 DNA follows: TGTGCCACCAGTGACCCGGGGCAGGTATTAGAGACCCAGTACTTC. This sequence encodes CATSDPGQVLETQYF.

The rearrangement joins TRBV10-3 to TRBJ2-2; a weak D match, TRBD2 (6 bases). Germline V gene sequence: CDR1 ENHRY, CDR2 SYGVKD. V was cut by 9 bases and J by 2 bases, with 10 bases left in between. This CDR3 is 13 amino acids long. The CDR3 protein is CAMAGGNTGELFF. Here the CDR3 DNA reads TGTGCCATGGCCGGGGGAAACACCGGGGAGCTGTTTTTT.

The CDR3 is CASSLLASWDTQYF. CDR3 bases: TGTGCCAGCAGTTTATTGGCTAGCTGGGATACGCAGTATTTT. The genes are TRBV28 and TRBJ2-3, with a weak D call TRBD2 (5 bases). Germline V gene data show CDR1 as MDHEN and CDR2 as SYDVKM. The CDR3 has 14 residues. The ends were cut back, 1 base at V and 6 bases at J, with 11 bases in the middle.

This clonotype has only a few counts. CDR3 in DNA: TGTGCCAGCAGCGTAGGTAGCGGGGTATCCTCTGAGCAGTTCTTC. Its protein is CASSVGSGVSSEQFF. The gene calls are TRBV9 and TRBJ2-1; 8 bases agree with TRBD2. The CDR3 is 15 residues long. Trimming at V came to 0 bases and at J to 9 bases, leaving 8 bases not matched to a gene. The germline CDR1 and CDR2 sequences are SGDLS and YYNGEE.

This chain joins TRBV4-3 and TRBJ1-3, with D hard to call. Germline loops: CDR1 LGHNA, CDR2 YSLEER. Trimming cost V 1 base and J 3 bases, with 7 bases left between them. The CDR3 has 14 residues. The DNA for the CDR3 is TGCGCCAGCAGCCAAGTAAGGGTTGGAAACACCATATATTTT. This sequence encodes CASSQVRVGNTIYF.

The chain employs TRBV7-7 and TRBJ1-4, with D possibly matching TRBD1 (5 bases). Deletions cut 5 bases from V and 8 bases from J, with 21 bases between. The CDR3 is made up of 16 amino acids. Germline values: CDR1 SSHAT, CDR2 FNYEAQ (reference sequence). The CDR3 sequence: CASSPTAGGRGEKLFF. DNA of the CDR3: TGTGCCAGCAGCCCTACGGCGGGGGGGAGAGGAGAAAAACTGTTTTTT.

This clonotype was found a few times. The chain has TRBV28 and TRBJ2-5, with 8 bases identical to TRBD2. The CDR3 runs to 14 residues. CDR1 and CDR2 (germline): MDHEN, SYDVKM. With 6 bases clipped from V and 5 bases from J, the junction kept 8 bases outside the gene matches. CDR3 region: CASSRGGAPETQYF. CDR3 coding DNA: TGTGCCAGCAGCCGGGGGGGGGCACCTGAGACCCAGTACTTC.

This clonotype came up many times. The chain carries TRBV29-1 and TRBJ2-7; D call uncertain. The CDR3 runs to 11 residues. With 4 bases removed from V and 3 bases from J, the gap between germline ends came to 7 bases. Germline V gives CDR1 SQVTM, CDR2 ANQGSEA. CDR3 loop: CSVVGFYEQYF. The CDR3 DNA reads as TGCAGCGTTGTTGGCTTCTACGAGCAGTACTTC.

This chain uses TRBV4-1 with TRBJ2-2; unclear D gene. V shed 1 base and J shed 7 bases, with 13 bases lying between them. CDR1 and CDR2 (germline): MGHRA, YSYEKL. This CDR3 spans 15 amino acids. CDR3: CASSQVYSPHGELFF. CDR3 DNA sequence: TGCGCCAGCAGCCAAGTTTACTCCCCCCACGGGGAGCTGTTTTTT.

The V gene is TRBV5-6, the J gene TRBJ2-5; 8 nucleotides match TRBD1. V lost 4 bases to trimming and J lost 1 base; unmatched junction nucleotides: 9. CDR1 SGHDT and CDR2 YYEEEE come from the germline V gene. The CDR3 has 16 residues. CDR3 loop: CASSPLKDRAQETQYF. The CDR3 nucleotides read TGTGCCAGCAGCCCCCTTAAGGACAGGGCCCAAGAGACCCAGTACTTC.

The V gene is TRBV7-9, the J gene TRBJ2-3, with D perhaps assigned TRBD1 or TRBD2 (5 bases each). Germline V gene sequence: CDR1 SEHNR, CDR2 FQNEAQ (reference sequence). Trimming left V 4 bases short and J 1 base short, with 15 bases between. This CDR3 has 16 amino acids. CDR3 DNA sequence: TGTGCCAGCAGCTCAGCCCCGGTGGGGGGCACAGATACGCAGTATTTT. Encoded protein: CASSSAPVGGTDTQYF.